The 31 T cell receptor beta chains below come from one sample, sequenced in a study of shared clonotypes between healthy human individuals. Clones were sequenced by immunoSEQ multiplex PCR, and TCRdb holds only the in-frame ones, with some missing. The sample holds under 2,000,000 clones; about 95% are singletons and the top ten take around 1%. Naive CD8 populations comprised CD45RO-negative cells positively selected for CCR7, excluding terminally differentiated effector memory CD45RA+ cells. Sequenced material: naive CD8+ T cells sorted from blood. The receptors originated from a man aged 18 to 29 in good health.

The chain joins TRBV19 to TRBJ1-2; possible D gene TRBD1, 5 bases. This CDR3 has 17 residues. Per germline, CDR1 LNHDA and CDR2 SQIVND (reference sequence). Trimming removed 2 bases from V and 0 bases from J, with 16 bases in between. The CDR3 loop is CASSIQQVQRPNYGYTF. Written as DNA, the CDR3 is TGTGCCAGTAGTATACAACAGGTCCAAAGGCCTAACTATGGCTACACCTTC.

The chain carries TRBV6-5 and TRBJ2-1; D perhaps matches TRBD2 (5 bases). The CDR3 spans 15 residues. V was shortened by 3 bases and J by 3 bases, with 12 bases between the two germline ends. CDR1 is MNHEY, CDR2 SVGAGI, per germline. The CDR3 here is CASSYTIEGYNEQFF. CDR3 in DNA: TGTGCCAGCAGTTATACAATTGAGGGCTACAATGAGCAGTTCTTC.

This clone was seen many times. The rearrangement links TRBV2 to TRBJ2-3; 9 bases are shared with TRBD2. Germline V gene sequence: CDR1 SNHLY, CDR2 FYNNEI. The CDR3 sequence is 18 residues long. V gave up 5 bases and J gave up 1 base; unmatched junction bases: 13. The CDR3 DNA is TGTGCCAGCAGTACCGGGACTAGCTCAAAGGATGGCACAGATACGCAGTATTTT. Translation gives CASSTGTSSKDGTDTQYF.

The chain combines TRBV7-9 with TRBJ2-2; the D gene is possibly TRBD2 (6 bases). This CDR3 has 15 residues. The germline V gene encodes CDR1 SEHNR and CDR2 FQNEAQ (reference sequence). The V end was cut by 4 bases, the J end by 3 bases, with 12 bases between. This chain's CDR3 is CASSSGLWDTGELFF. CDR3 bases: TGTGCCAGCAGCTCGGGACTGTGGGACACCGGGGAGCTGTTTTTT.

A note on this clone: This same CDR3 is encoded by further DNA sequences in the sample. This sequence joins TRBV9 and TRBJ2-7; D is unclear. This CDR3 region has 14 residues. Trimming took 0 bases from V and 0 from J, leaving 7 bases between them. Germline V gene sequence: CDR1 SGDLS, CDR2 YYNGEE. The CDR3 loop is CASSVAAGSYEQYF. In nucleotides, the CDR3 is TGTGCCAGCAGCGTAGCTGCAGGCTCCTACGAGCAGTACTTC.

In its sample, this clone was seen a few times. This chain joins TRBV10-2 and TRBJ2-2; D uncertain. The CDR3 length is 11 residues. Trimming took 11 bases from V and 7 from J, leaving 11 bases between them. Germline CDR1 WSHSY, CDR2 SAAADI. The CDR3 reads CAASSGGELFF. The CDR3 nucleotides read TGCGCCGCTTCTTCAGGCGGGGAGCTGTTTTTT.

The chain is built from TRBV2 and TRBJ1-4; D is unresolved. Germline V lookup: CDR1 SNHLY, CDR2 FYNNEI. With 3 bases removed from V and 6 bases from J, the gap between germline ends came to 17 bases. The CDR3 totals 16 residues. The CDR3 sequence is CASSDREGIGDEKLFF. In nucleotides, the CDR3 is TGTGCCAGCAGTGATAGGGAAGGAATTGGGGATGAAAAACTGTTTTTT.

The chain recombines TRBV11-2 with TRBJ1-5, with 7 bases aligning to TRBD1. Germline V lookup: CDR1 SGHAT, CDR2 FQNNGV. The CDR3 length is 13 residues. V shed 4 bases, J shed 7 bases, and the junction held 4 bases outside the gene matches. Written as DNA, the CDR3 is TGTGCCAGCAGCTCAGGGGGGCACCAGCCCCAGCATTTT. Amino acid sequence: CASSSGGHQPQHF. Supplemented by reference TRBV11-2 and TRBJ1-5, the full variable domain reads EAGVAQSPRYKIIEKRQSVAFWCNPISGHATLYWYQQILGQGPKLLIQFQNNGVVDDSQLPKDRFSAERLKGVDSTLKIQPAKLEDSAVYLCASSSGGHQPQHFGDGTRLSIL.

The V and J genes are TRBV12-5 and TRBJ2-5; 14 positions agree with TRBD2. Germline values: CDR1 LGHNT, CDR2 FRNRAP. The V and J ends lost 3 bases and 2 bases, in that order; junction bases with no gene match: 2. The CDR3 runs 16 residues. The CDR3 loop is CASGLRLAGGQETQYF. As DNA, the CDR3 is TGTGCTAGTGGTTTAAGACTAGCGGGAGGGCAAGAGACCCAGTACTTC.

The CDR3 coding sequence is TGTGCCAGCAGTTTATTGTCGGTAGCGGACCCTACCTACAATGAGCAGTTCTTC. Its protein is CASSLLSVADPTYNEQFF. The rearrangement joins TRBV27 to TRBJ2-1; D is perhaps TRBD2 (6 bases). The CDR3 is 18 amino acids. V was pared by 1 base and J by 2 bases, with 18 bases between. Germline CDR1 is MNHEY and CDR2 is SMNVEV (reference sequence).

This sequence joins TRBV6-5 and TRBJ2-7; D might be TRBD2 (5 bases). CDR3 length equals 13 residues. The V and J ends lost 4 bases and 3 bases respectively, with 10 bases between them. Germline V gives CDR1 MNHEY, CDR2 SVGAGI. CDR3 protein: CASSSVASYEQYF. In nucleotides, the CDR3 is TGTGCCAGCAGTTCCGTAGCGAGCTACGAGCAGTACTTC.

The CDR3 region is CASSLIGDSRFDEQYF. As DNA, the CDR3 is TGTGCCAGCAGCTTAATCGGGGACTCACGTTTTGACGAGCAGTACTTC. The chain couples TRBV7-3 to TRBJ2-7, with a tentative D call TRBD2 (6 bases). Trimming removed 1 base at V and 5 bases at J, with 18 bases between. The CDR3 spans 16 residues. The V gene's germline CDR1 is SGHTA and CDR2 FQGTGA. The entire variable domain, with the rest obtained from reference TRBV7-3 and TRBJ2-7, is as follows: GAGVSQTPSNKVTEKGKYVELRCDPISGHTALYWYRQSLGQGPEFLIYFQGTGAADDSGLPNDRFFAVRPEGSVSTLKIQRTERGDSAVYLCASSLIGDSRFDEQYFGPGTRLTVT.

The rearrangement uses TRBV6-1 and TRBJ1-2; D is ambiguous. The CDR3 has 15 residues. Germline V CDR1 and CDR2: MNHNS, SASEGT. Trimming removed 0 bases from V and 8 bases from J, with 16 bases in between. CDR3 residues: CASSEALLSQRGYTF. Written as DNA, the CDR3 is TGTGCCAGCAGTGAAGCGCTATTGAGCCAAAGAGGCTACACCTTC.

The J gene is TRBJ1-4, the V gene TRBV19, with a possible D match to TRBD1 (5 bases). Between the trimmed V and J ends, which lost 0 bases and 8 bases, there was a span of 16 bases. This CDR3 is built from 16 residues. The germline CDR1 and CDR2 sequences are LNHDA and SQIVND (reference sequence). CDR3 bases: TGTGCCAGTAGTATAGAGGGACTCTTTCAGAGGGAAAAACTGTTTTTT. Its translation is CASSIEGLFQREKLFF.

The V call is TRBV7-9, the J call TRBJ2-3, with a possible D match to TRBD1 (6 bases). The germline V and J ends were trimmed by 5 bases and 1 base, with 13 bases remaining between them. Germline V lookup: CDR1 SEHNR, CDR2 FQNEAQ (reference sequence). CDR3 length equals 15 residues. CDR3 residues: CASSGTFMGTDTQYF. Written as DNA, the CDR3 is TGTGCCAGCAGCGGGACATTCATGGGCACAGATACGCAGTATTTT.

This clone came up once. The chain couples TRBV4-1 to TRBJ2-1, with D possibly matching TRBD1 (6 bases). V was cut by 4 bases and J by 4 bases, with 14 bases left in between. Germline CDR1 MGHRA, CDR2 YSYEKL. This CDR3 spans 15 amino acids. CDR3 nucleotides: TGCGCCAGCAGCCTCCCAGAGGGGGTTTACAATGAGCAGTTCTTC. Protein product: CASSLPEGVYNEQFF.

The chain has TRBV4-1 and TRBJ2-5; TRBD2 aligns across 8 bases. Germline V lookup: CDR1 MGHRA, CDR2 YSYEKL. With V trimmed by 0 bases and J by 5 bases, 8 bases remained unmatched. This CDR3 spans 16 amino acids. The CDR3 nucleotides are TGCGCCAGCAGCCAAGAGGGCGGGGGGCCCTCTGAGACCCAGTACTTC. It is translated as CASSQEGGGPSETQYF.

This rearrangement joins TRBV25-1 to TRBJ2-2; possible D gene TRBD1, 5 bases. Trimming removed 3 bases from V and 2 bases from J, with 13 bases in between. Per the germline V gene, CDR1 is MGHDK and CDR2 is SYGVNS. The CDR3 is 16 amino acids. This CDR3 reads CASSDSPQGNTGELFF. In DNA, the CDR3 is TGTGCCAGCAGTGATAGTCCCCAGGGAAACACCGGGGAGCTGTTTTTT. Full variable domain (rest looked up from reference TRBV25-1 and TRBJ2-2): EADIYQTPRYLVIGTGKKITLECSQTMGHDKMYWYQQDPGMELHLIHYSYGVNSTEKGDLSSESTVSRIRTEHFPLTLESARPSHTSQYLCASSDSPQGNTGELFFGEGSRLTVL.

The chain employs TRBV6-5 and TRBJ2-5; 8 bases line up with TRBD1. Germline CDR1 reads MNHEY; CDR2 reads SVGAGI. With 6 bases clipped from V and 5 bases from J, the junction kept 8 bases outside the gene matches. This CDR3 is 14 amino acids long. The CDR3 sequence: CASSGDRRGETQYF. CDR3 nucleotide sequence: TGTGCCAGCAGCGGGGACAGGAGGGGGGAGACCCAGTACTTC.

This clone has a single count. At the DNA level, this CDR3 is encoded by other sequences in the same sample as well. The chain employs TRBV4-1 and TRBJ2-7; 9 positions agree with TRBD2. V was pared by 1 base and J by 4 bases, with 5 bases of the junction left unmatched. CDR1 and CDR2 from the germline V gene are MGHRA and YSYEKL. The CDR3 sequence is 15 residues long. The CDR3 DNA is TGCGCCAGCAGCCAAGTAGCGGGGGAGGGTTACGAGCAGTACTTC. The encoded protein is CASSQVAGEGYEQYF.

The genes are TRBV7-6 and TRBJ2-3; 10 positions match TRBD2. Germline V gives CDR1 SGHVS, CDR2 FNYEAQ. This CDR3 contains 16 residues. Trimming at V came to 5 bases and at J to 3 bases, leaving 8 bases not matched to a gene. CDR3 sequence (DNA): TGTGCCAGCAGCGGAATAGCGGGGGGTTTGACAGATACGCAGTATTTT. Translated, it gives CASSGIAGGLTDTQYF.

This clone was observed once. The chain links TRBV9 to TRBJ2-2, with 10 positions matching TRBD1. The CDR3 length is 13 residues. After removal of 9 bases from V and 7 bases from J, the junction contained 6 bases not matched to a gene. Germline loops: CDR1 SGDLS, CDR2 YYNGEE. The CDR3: CATGQGKGGELFF. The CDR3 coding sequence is TGTGCCACGGGACAGGGGAAAGGCGGGGAGCTGTTTTTT. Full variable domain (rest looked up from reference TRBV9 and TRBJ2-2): DSGVTQTPKHLITATGQRVTLRCSPRSGDLSVYWYQQSLDQGLQFLIQYYNGEERAKGNILERFSAQQFPDLHSELNLSSLELGDSALYFCATGQGKGGELFFGEGSRLTVL.

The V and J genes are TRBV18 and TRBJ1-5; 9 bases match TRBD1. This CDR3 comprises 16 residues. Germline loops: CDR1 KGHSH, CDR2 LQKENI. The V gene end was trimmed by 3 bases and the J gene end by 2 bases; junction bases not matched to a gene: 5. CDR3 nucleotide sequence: TGTGCCAGCTCACCCCTGGGACAGGGTGGCAATCAGCCCCAGCATTTT. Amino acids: CASSPLGQGGNQPQHF.

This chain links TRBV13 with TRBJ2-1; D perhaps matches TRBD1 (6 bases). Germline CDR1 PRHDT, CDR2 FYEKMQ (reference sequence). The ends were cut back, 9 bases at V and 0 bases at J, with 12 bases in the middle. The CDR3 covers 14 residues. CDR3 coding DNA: TGTGCCAGTGTTAACAGGGACTCCTACAATGAGCAGTTCTTC. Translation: CASVNRDSYNEQFF.

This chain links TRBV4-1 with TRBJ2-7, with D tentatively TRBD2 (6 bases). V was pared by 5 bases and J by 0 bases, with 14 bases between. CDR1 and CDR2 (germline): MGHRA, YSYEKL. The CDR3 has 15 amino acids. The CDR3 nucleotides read TGCGCCAGCAGCAAGGGGACTCAGAGCTCCTACGAGCAGTACTTC. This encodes CASSKGTQSSYEQYF.

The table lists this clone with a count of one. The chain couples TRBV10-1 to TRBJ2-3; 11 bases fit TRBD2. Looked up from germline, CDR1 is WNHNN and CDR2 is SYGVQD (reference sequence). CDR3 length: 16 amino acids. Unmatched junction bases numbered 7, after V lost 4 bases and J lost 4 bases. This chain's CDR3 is CASSVKLAGVADTQYF. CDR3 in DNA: TGCGCCAGCAGTGTCAAACTAGCGGGAGTTGCAGATACGCAGTATTTT.

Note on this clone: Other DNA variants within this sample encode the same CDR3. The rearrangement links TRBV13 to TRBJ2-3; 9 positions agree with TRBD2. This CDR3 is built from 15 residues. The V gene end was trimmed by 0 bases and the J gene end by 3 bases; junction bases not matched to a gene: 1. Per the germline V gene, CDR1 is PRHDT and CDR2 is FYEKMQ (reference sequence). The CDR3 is CASSLGLAGTDTQYF. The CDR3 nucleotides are TGTGCCAGCAGCTTAGGACTAGCGGGTACAGATACGCAGTATTTT.

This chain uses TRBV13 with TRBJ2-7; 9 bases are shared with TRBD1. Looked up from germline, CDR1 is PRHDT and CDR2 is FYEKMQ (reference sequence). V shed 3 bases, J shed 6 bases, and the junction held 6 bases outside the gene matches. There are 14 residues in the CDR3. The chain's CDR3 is CASSLTGGASEQYF. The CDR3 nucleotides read TGTGCCAGCAGCTTGACAGGGGGGGCAAGCGAGCAGTACTTC.

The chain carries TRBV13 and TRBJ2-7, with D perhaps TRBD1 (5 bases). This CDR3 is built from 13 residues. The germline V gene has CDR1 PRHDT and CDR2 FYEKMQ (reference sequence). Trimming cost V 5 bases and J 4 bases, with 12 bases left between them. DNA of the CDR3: TGTGCCAGCAGCCGAGACAGTTTATACGAGCAGTACTTC. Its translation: CASSRDSLYEQYF.

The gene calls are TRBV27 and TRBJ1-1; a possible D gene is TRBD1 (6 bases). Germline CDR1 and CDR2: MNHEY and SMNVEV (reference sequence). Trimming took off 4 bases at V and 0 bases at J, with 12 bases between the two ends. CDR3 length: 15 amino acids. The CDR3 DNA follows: TGTGCCAGCAGTTCACCGACAGGTCTGAACACTGAAGCTTTCTTT. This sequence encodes CASSSPTGLNTEAFF.

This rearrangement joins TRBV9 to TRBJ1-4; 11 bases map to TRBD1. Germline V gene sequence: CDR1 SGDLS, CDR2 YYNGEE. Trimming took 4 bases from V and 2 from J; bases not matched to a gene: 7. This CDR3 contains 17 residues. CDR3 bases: TGTGCCAGCAGCCTAGCGGGACAGGGGGGCACTAATGAAAAACTGTTTTTT. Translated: CASSLAGQGGTNEKLFF.